These 25 T cell receptor beta chains share one sample of origin, sequenced in a study of OX40 agonist ivuxolimab in advanced cancers. Method: immunoSEQ multiplex PCR; TCRdb's copy keeps in-frame clones and lacks some. The sample comprises some 35,000 clones, about nine tenths of which are singletons, and approximately 9.7% rests with the top ten. The material was CD4+ or CD8+ T cells sorted from blood, obtained in a trial of the OX40 agonist ivuxolimab. These receptor sequences come from an adult with an advanced solid tumor such as melanoma, head and neck, liver or kidney cancer.

This rearrangement joins TRBV7-9 to TRBJ2-5; D is perhaps TRBD2 (5 bases). CDR1 is SEHNR and CDR2 is FQNEAQ in the germline V gene (reference sequence). The V end lost 2 bases, the J end lost 0 bases, and 7 bases lay between the germline ends. This CDR3 has 14 amino acids. In DNA, the CDR3 is TGTGCCAGCAGCTTAAGGCGGGACCAAGAGACCCAGTACTTC. Amino acid sequence: CASSLRRDQETQYF.

The gene calls are TRBV4-2 and TRBJ1-4; TRBD1 might be the D (6 bases). Germline-derived CDR1 and CDR2 are LGHNA and YNFKEQ. The CDR3 sequence is 16 residues long. Trimming took off 1 base at V and 5 bases at J, with 14 bases between the two ends. This CDR3 is CASSQGNGGLNEKLFF. DNA of the CDR3: TGTGCCAGCAGCCAAGGGAATGGGGGGCTGAATGAAAAACTGTTTTTT.

This chain joins TRBV5-5 and TRBJ2-2, with 10 bases aligning to TRBD2. Germline V gene data show CDR1 as SGHKS and CDR2 as YYEKEE (reference sequence). V lost 5 bases and J lost 5; bases outside the gene matches: 9. The CDR3 has 16 residues. CDR3 in DNA: TGTGCCAGCAGGCGCACTCTAGCGGGAGAAACCGGGGAGCTGTTTTTT. It encodes CASRRTLAGETGELFF.

The chain is built from TRBV5-6 and TRBJ2-7, with D maybe TRBD1 (6 bases). This CDR3 spans 14 amino acids. CDR1 SGHDT and CDR2 YYEEEE come from the germline V gene. Trimming pared 3 bases from V and 4 bases from J, leaving 14 bases between. For the CDR3, the DNA is TGTGCCAGCAGCTCCGGGACACCTCCTTACGAGCAGTACTTC. The encoded protein is CASSSGTPPYEQYF. The entire variable domain, with the rest obtained from reference TRBV5-6 and TRBJ2-7, is as follows: DAGVTQSPTHLIKTRGQQVTLRCSPKSGHDTVSWYQQALGQGPQFIFQYYEEEERQRGNFPDRFSGHQFPNYSSELNVNALLLGDSALYLCASSSGTPPYEQYFGPGTRLTVT.

The rearrangement joins TRBV4-1 to TRBJ2-1; D assignment may be TRBD1 or TRBD2 (6 bases each). Trimming took 4 bases from V and 7 from J, leaving 20 bases between them. From germline, CDR1 is MGHRA and CDR2 YSYEKL. The CDR3 contains 16 residues. The CDR3 spells CASSPVGGRNRNEQFF. For the CDR3, the DNA is TGCGCCAGCAGCCCAGTAGGGGGGAGAAATAGAAATGAGCAGTTCTTC.

V and J are TRBV28 and TRBJ1-2; TRBD1 is a possible D gene (6 bases). V was trimmed by 5 bases and J by 7 bases, leaving 20 bases between them. The CDR3 extends over 15 amino acids. Germline V lookup: CDR1 MDHEN, CDR2 SYDVKM. CDR3 region: CASSRDGRNRAGYTF. CDR3 bases: TGTGCCAGCAGTCGCGATGGACGTAACAGGGCTGGCTACACCTTC.

This clone was observed a single time. The chain carries TRBV7-3 and TRBJ2-3; 7 bases are shared with TRBD1. CDR3 length: 15 amino acids. Germline CDR1 SGHTA, CDR2 FQGTGA. With 5 bases clipped from V and 3 bases from J, the junction kept 8 bases outside the gene matches. The CDR3 sequence: CASSLDRVNTDTQYF. The CDR3 DNA sequence: TGTGCCAGCAGCCTCGACAGGGTAAATACAGATACGCAGTATTTT.

The rearrangement joins TRBV30 to TRBJ2-5; 10 bases fit TRBD1. The CDR3 is 15 amino acids. Germline V gene data show CDR1 as GTSNPN and CDR2 as SVGIG (reference sequence). Trimming at V came to 3 bases and at J to 5 bases, leaving 9 bases not matched to a gene. The CDR3 nucleotides are TGTGCCTGGAGCCACGGACAGGGGGAGTGGGAGACCCAGTACTTC. The encoded protein is CAWSHGQGEWETQYF.

This chain uses TRBV11-2 with TRBJ2-5, with unresolved D. Judging by the DNA end, TRBJ2-7 fits better; the J call may be wrong. This CDR3 comprises 12 residues. CDR1 and CDR2 from the germline V gene are SGHAT and FQNNGV. The CDR3 reads CASSLAFYEQYF. CDR3 sequence (DNA): TGTGCCAGCAGCTTAGCTTTCTACGAGCAGTACTTC.

In its sample, this clone was seen once. The chain has TRBV7-3 and TRBJ2-3, with D possibly being TRBD1 or TRBD2 (5 bases each). The CDR3 is 15 amino acids. Germline-derived CDR1 and CDR2 are SGHTA and FQGTGA. V lost 5 bases and J 0 bases, leaving 12 bases between the germline ends. The CDR3 DNA follows: TGTGCCAGCAGCGCCGGGACGGTCAGCACAGATACGCAGTATTTT. Translated, it gives CASSAGTVSTDTQYF.

The chain carries TRBV10-3 and TRBJ2-7; 10 bases agree with TRBD2. V was clipped by 3 bases and J by 5 bases; unmatched bases: 10. Germline V gene lookup returns CDR1 ENHRY and CDR2 SYGVKD. This CDR3 comprises 16 residues. The CDR3, as DNA: TGTGCCATCAGTGATTGGGAGCGGGAGGGCCCAAACGAGCAGTACTTC. Translation: CAISDWEREGPNEQYF.

The chain combines TRBV6-5 with TRBJ2-6, with 8 bases identical to TRBD1. Trimming removed 8 bases from V and 2 bases from J; junction bases left unmatched: 2. Germline V gives CDR1 MNHEY, CDR2 SVGAGI. This CDR3 has 14 amino acids. The CDR3 region is CASAGGPGANVLTF. The CDR3 DNA is TGTGCCAGCGCAGGGGGCCCTGGGGCCAACGTCCTGACTTTC.

CDR3: CASSLQNTGELFF. The CDR3 DNA reads TGTGCCAGCAGCTTGCAGAACACCGGGGAGCTGTTTTTT. The rearrangement links TRBV5-6 to TRBJ2-2; D is ambiguous. Deletions cut 1 base from V and 1 base from J, with 2 bases between. The length of the CDR3 is 13 residues. The germline gives CDR1 SGHDT, CDR2 YYEEEE.

J is TRBJ2-4 and V is TRBV30, with TRBD1 matching 9 bases. From germline, CDR1 is GTSNPN and CDR2 SVGIG (reference sequence). V dropped 1 base and J dropped 10; count of bases not matched to a gene: 8. There are 14 residues in the CDR3. This chain's CDR3 is CAWSAGQGKEIQYF. The CDR3 DNA is TGTGCCTGGAGTGCAGGACAGGGGAAGGAAATTCAGTACTTC.

This chain joins TRBV27 and TRBJ2-6, with 8 bases matching TRBD1. Per germline, CDR1 MNHEY and CDR2 SMNVEV (reference sequence). V shed 6 bases and J 4 bases; nucleotides not matched to a gene: 11. The CDR3 is 17 residues long. CDR3 loop: CASSPRQGWAGANVLTF. The DNA of the CDR3 is TGTGCCAGCAGCCCCCGACAGGGGTGGGCGGGGGCCAACGTCCTGACTTTC.

The rearrangement links TRBV7-3 to TRBJ2-2; 7 positions match TRBD1. Germline lookup yields CDR1 SGHTA and CDR2 FQGTGA. This CDR3 is built from 15 residues. V lost 5 bases, J lost 1 base, and 4 bases stayed unmatched. This chain's CDR3 is CASSPGTENTGELFF. CDR3 coding DNA: TGTGCCAGCAGCCCAGGGACAGAGAACACCGGGGAGCTGTTTTTT.

The chain combines TRBV5-1 with TRBJ1-5; TRBD1 matches at 7 bases. The CDR3 loop spans 14 amino acids. CDR1 and CDR2 (germline): SGHRS, YFSETQ. The V gene end was trimmed by 4 bases and the J gene end by 1 base; junction bases not matched to a gene: 2. DNA of the CDR3: TGCGCCAGCAGCCCACAGGGGAGCAATCAGCCCCAGCATTTT. This translates into CASSPQGSNQPQHF.

This chain joins TRBV19 and TRBJ2-1; no definite D call. Deletions cut 7 bases from V and 6 bases from J, with 16 bases between. There are 14 residues in the CDR3. In germline, CDR1 is LNHDA, CDR2 SQIVND (reference sequence). The DNA for the CDR3 is TGTGCCAGTACCCCCAGATGGTCGTCCAATGAGCAGTTCTTC. Translating gives CASTPRWSSNEQFF.

The CDR3 reads CASSPRGRDSGNTIYF. In DNA form, the CDR3 reads TGTGCCAGCAGCCCGAGGGGAAGGGACTCTGGAAACACCATATATTTT. The chain joins TRBV7-6 to TRBJ1-3, with D tentatively TRBD1 (5 bases). Germline V gene sequence: CDR1 SGHVS, CDR2 FNYEAQ. The CDR3 runs to 16 residues. V lost 5 bases and J 0 bases, leaving 14 bases between the germline ends.

The rearrangement joins TRBV28 to TRBJ2-5; TRBD1 aligns across 8 bases. The CDR3 covers 13 residues. The germline CDR1 and CDR2 sequences are MDHEN and SYDVKM. Unmatched junction bases numbered 5, after V lost 7 bases and J lost 4 bases. CDR3 sequence reads: CASIGTGRETQYF. CDR3 nucleotide sequence: TGTGCCAGCATCGGGACAGGTCGAGAGACCCAGTACTTC.

CDR3: CASSPSDSWQTQYF. The DNA of the CDR3 is TGTGCCAGCAGCCCGTCCGACAGTTGGCAGACCCAGTACTTC. V usage is TRBV13 and J usage is TRBJ2-5; possible D gene TRBD1, 5 bases. The CDR3 contains 14 residues. Germline loops: CDR1 PRHDT, CDR2 FYEKMQ (reference sequence). Trimming took off 5 bases at V and 6 bases at J, with 16 bases between the two ends. The variable domain in full, completed from reference TRBV13 and TRBJ2-5, reads AAGVIQSPRHLIKEKRETATLKCYPIPRHDTVYWYQQGPGQDPQFLISFYEKMQSDKGSIPDRFSAQQFSDYHSELNMSSLELGDSALYFCASSPSDSWQTQYFGPGTRLLVL.

This chain uses TRBV5-5 with TRBJ1-2; D is perhaps TRBD1 (6 bases). The CDR3 loop spans 16 amino acids. Trimming left V 2 bases short and J 1 base short, with 15 bases between. Per the germline V gene, CDR1 is SGHKS and CDR2 is YYEKEE (reference sequence). In DNA, the CDR3 is TGTGCCAGCAGCTTTGGCGGCTGGGGGCATAACTATGGCTACACCTTC. This encodes CASSFGGWGHNYGYTF.

CDR3 nucleotide sequence: TGTGCCAGCAGCCCAGGGACGGGGTATTCCTACGAGCAGTACTTC. It encodes CASSPGTGYSYEQYF. The chain is built from TRBV5-5 and TRBJ2-7; D possibly matches TRBD1 or TRBD2 (5 bases each). Between the trimmed V and J ends, which lost 4 bases and 1 base, there was a span of 15 bases. The CDR3 is 15 amino acids. The germline V gene encodes CDR1 SGHKS and CDR2 YYEKEE (reference sequence).

The chain employs TRBV5-5 and TRBJ2-1; D gene uncertain. V gave up 2 bases and J gave up 5 bases, with 11 bases separating them. Germline V gives CDR1 SGHKS, CDR2 YYEKEE (reference sequence). This CDR3 comprises 14 residues. This CDR3 reads CASSLHSPDNEQFF. The CDR3 DNA reads TGTGCCAGCAGCTTACACAGCCCTGACAATGAGCAGTTCTTC.

V and J are TRBV2 and TRBJ2-2; D uncertain. Deletions cut 3 bases from V and 0 bases from J, with 2 bases between. The CDR3 sequence is 13 residues long. Germline V CDR1 and CDR2: SNHLY, FYNNEI. The CDR3 nucleotides read TGTGCCAGCAGTGACGCGAACACCGGGGAGCTGTTTTTT. Translating it yields CASSDANTGELFF.